This T cell receptor (beta chain) was profiled in a study of blood T cells in healthy people across ages. Study findings and constraints: Per million T cells, TCR beta diversity dropped about linearly as age rose. Strong correlation existed between TCR beta diversity and naive T cell percentage.

The CDR3 totals 13 residues. Germline V CDR1 and CDR2: SNHLY, FYNNEI. The ends were cut back, 2 bases at V and 7 bases at J, with 11 bases in the middle. In the case of this clonotype: Antigen: not known.

The authors ran a second PCR of about 6 to 11 cycles using a sample-barcoded 5' primer and a J-beta primer mix. TCRdb re-called the 5' RACE reads with MiXCR, one entry per CDR3 protein. The data hold about 1.4 million distinct CDR3 sequences, with almost 60% observed a single time. Extraction yielded at least 5 micrograms of total RNA per sample. Sequencing used blood. The TCR originated in a man aged 18 to 35 in good health. The genes are TRBV2 and TRBJ1-1; D is undetermined. The CDR3, as DNA: TGTGCCAGCAGTGAAACGGAGGTGGGTGAAGCTTTCTTT. Translated: CASSETEVGEAFF.